The following is a T cell receptor beta chain sequence with its context. Its antigen is not identified. Each PCR replicate from the sorted subsets contained 200 to 250 ng DNA, which is around 30,000 T cell genomes. The table came from immunoSEQ multiplex PCR; TCRdb's copy has only in-frame clones and leaves some out. This sample has about 1.1 million clones, with about 72% found just once. V lost 5 bases and J 0 bases, leaving 8 bases between the germline ends. Looked up from germline, CDR1 is SGHTA and CDR2 is FQGNSA. CDR3 length: 15 amino acids. Recent acute infections and vaccinations were absent in the healthy HIV-negative adult donors. The source of the sample is a study of shared clonotypes between healthy human individuals. Study results and limitations: Naive subsets generally had larger estimated richness than memory subsets. The four-donor shared clonotypes exceeded non-shared clonotypes in generation probability, with non-shared ones scoring lower.

The TCR originated in a man between 18 and 29 years old in good health. Some clones in this sample may be carry-over from other donors' samples. Sequencing was done on a sample of memory CD4+ T cells from PBMCs. Subset of the sample: CD45RA-negative fraction. The genes are TRBV7-2 and TRBJ2-6; D is uncertain. CDR3 coding DNA: TGTGCCAGCAGCCCCACCTACTCTGGGGCCAACGTCCTGACTTTC. Amino acid sequence: CASSPTYSGANVLTF.